This TCR beta chain was sequenced during a study of spatial heterogeneity in lung cancer. About the research overall: Averaged across combinations, each unique TCR and UMI pairing appeared more than ten times in raw reads, which were uncorrected.

Specified time point: sample taken at primary tumor resection. This clonotype is classed as medium-sized. The V and J ends lost 4 bases and 5 bases, in that order; junction bases with no gene match: 19. The CDR3 is 19 residues long. Germline CDR1 reads SGHRS; CDR2 reads YFSETQ. MiXCR, applied by TCRdb to the 5' RACE reads, yields one record per CDR3 protein. This sample has 2,000 or so distinct CDR3 sequences, with around 7.8% found just once. The sequence derives from a female donor with early-stage non-small cell lung cancer. The chain has TRBV5-1 and TRBJ2-1; 9 bases line up with TRBD1. The source material was normal lung tissue next to the tumor, sampled at surgery. CDR3: CASSPDRGSWLAKNNEQFF. The CDR3 DNA reads TGCGCCAGCAGCCCAGACAGGGGGTCGTGGCTAGCGAAGAACAATGAGCAGTTCTTC.